The rows below give T cell receptor beta chains drawn from one sample of a study of beta chain features in type 1 diabetes. Libraries were prepared by immunoSEQ multiplex PCR; TCRdb keeps only in-frame clonotypes and omits some of them. The sample yields a few hundred thousand clones, 13% seen once. Sequenced material: naive CD4+ T cells from blood. These receptors were obtained from a woman aged 18 to 35 with type 1 diabetes. Each CDR3 is given with its conserved first and last residue. A D gene is named only where the DNA matches it firmly. The size of a clone is reported for some rows only, either as once, few or many, or as a class for expanded clones.

j_gene | d_gene | v_gene | abundance | CDR3aa | CDR3nt
TRBJ1-2 | - | TRBV2 | - | CASLDRTYGYTF | TGTGCCAGTCTAGACAGAACCTATGGCTACACCTTC
TRBJ2-2 | - | TRBV29-1 | - | CSVAPRLFGGELFF | TGCAGCGTTGCGCCGCGTCTTTTTGGCGGGGAGCTGTTTTTT
TRBJ2-1 | - | TRBV9 | few | CASSVAQGEQFF | TGTGCCAGCAGCGTAGCCCAGGGGGAGCAGTTCTTC
TRBJ2-1 | TRBD1 | TRBV4-1 | few | CASSPGQGPYNEQFF | TGCGCCAGCAGCCCCGGACAGGGGCCTTACAATGAGCAGTTCTTC
TRBJ2-5 | - | TRBV2 | - | CASSKDRGETQYF | TGTGCCAGCAGTAAGGATCGAGGGGAGACCCAGTACTTC
TRBJ2-7 | - | TRBV2 | few | CASSVVATAYEQYF | TGTGCCAGCAGTGTCGTGGCAACCGCCTACGAGCAGTACTTC
TRBJ1-2 | - | TRBV7-2 | few | CASSLQDGGFVGYTF | TGTGCCAGCAGCTTACAAGATGGAGGGTTCGTAGGCTACACCTTC
TRBJ1-2 | - | TRBV7-2 | few | CASTQQGVTGGYTF | TGTGCCAGCACCCAACAGGGAGTAACGGGTGGCTACACCTTC
TRBJ1-2 | TRBD1 | TRBV30 | few | CAWRTGQNYGYTF | TGTGCCTGGAGGACGGGACAGAACTATGGCTACACCTTC
TRBJ2-1 | TRBD2 | TRBV7-2 | few | CASSEGAGVSYNEQFF | TGTGCCAGCAGCGAAGGGGCGGGGGTCTCCTACAATGAGCAGTTCTTC
TRBJ2-7 | TRBD2 | TRBV18 | - | CASSPRTSGYYEQYF | TGTGCCAGCTCACCGAGGACTAGCGGGTACTACGAGCAGTACTTC
TRBJ1-4 | - | TRBV7-8 | few | CASSLVGGYLSEKLFF | TGTGCCAGCAGCTTAGTGGGGGGTTATTTGTCGGAAAAACTGTTTTTT
TRBJ2-1 | TRBD2 | TRBV11-2 | - | CASSFSAGLGNEQFF | TGTGCCAGCAGCTTTTCAGCGGGACTTGGAAATGAGCAGTTCTTC
TRBJ1-2 | - | TRBV2 | few | CASTIEEGVGGYTF | TGTGCCAGCACCATAGAGGAGGGAGTGGGGGGCTACACCTTC
TRBJ2-1 | - | TRBV7-9 | - | CASSFELVIFEQFF | TGTGCCAGCAGCTTTGAACTAGTCATTTTTGAGCAGTTCTTC
TRBJ1-1 | TRBD1 | TRBV19 | - | CASSTVGQGEAFF | TGTGCCAGTAGTACCGTAGGACAGGGTGAAGCTTTCTTT
TRBJ1-3 | - | TRBV9 | few | CASSPGGFAGNTIYF | TGTGCCAGCAGCCCTGGGGGCTTCGCTGGAAACACCATATATTTT
TRBJ2-1 | TRBD1 | TRBV6-1 | - | CASSALDRDHNEQFF | TGTGCCAGCAGTGCCCTGGACAGGGACCACAATGAGCAGTTCTTC
TRBJ2-7 | - | TRBV27 | few | CASSLSGLLYEQYF | TGTGCCAGCAGTTTATCTGGCCTCCTCTACGAGCAGTACTTC
TRBJ2-3 | - | TRBV11-2 | few | CASTLNSDTQYF | TGTGCCAGCACCCTGAACTCAGATACGCAGTATTTT
TRBJ2-3 | TRBD1 | TRBV5-4 | - | CASSPDRGADTQYF | TGTGCCAGCAGCCCCGACAGGGGAGCAGATACGCAGTATTTT
TRBJ2-3 | - | TRBV19 | - | CASSSPSSYGTDTQYF | TGTGCCAGTAGTTCCCCCTCGAGTTACGGCACAGATACGCAGTATTTT
TRBJ2-1 | TRBD2 | TRBV9 | few | CASSAAPTSDNEQFF | TGTGCCAGCAGCGCCGCCCCGACTAGCGACAATGAGCAGTTCTTC
TRBJ1-5 | - | TRBV28 | - | CASSLIRESASNQPQHF | TGTGCCAGCAGTTTAATCCGGGAGAGCGCGAGCAATCAGCCCCAGCATTTT
TRBJ2-1 | - | TRBV13 | - | CASSSPYRATTADEQFF | TGTGCCAGCAGCTCCCCTTATAGAGCGACCACTGCGGATGAGCAGTTCTTC